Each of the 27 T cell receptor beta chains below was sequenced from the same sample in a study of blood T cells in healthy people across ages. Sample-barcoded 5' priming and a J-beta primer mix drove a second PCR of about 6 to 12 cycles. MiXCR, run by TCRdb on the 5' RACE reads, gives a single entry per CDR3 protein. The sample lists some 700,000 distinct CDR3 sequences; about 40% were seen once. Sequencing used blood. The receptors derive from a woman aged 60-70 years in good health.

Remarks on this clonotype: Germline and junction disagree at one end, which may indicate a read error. DNA for the CDR3: TGCTCCAGCTCTATCGGACTGGGCTCTTCTGGGGCCAACGTCCTGACTTTC. Translating gives CSSSIGLGSSGANVLTF. This chain uses TRBV5-1 with TRBJ2-6, with a possible D match to TRBD2 (5 bases). The germline gives CDR1 SGHRS, CDR2 YFSETQ. The CDR3 is made up of 17 amino acids.

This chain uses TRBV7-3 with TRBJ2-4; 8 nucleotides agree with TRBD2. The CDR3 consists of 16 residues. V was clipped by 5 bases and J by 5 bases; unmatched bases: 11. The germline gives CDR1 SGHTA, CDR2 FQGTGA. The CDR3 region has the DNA TGTGCCAGCAGCCCTAACCCGGGAGCGGGAGAAAACATTCAGTACTTC. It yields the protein CASSPNPGAGENIQYF.

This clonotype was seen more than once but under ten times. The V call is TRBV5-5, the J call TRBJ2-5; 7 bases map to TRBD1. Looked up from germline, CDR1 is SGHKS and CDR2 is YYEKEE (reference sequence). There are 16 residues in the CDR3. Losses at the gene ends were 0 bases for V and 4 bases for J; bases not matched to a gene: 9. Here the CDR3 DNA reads TGTGCCAGCAGCTTGGTTTCAGGGGGTGTAGGAGAGACCCAGTACTTC. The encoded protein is CASSLVSGGVGETQYF.

CDR3 sequence reads: CASSLGGRDPYNEQYF. For the CDR3, the DNA is TGTGCCAGCAGCTTAGGCGGGAGGGACCCCTACAATGAGCAGTACTTC. The gene calls are TRBV5-5 and TRBJ2-1, with 9 bases identical to TRBD2. Gene TRBJ2-7 matches the end of the DNA better, so the J call may be wrong. Germline assignment: CDR1 SGHKS and CDR2 YYEKEE (reference sequence). The CDR3 sequence is 16 residues long.

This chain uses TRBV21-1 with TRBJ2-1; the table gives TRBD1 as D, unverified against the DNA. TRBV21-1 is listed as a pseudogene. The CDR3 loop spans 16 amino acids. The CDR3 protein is CASSNLIRGVYNEQFF. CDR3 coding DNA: TGTGCCAGCAGCAATTTGATTAGGGGGGTCTACAATGAGCAGTTCTTC.

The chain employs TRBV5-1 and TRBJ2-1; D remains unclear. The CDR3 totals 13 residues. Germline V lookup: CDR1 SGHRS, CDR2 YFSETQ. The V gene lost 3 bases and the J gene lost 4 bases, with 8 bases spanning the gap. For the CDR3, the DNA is TGCGCCAGCAGCTGGGCTGCATACAATGAGCAGTTCTTC. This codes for CASSWAAYNEQFF. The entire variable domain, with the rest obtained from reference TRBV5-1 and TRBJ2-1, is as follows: KAGVTQTPRYLIKTRGQQVTLSCSPISGHRSVSWYQQTPGQGLQFLFEYFSETQRNKGNFPGRFSGRQFSNSRSEMNVSTLELGDSALYLCASSWAAYNEQFFGPGTRLTVL.

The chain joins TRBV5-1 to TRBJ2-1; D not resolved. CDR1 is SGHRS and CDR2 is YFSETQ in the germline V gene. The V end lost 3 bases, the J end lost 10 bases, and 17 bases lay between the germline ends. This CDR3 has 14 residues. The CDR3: CASSSDTAYYEQFF. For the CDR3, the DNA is TGCGCCAGCAGCTCCGACACCGCCTACTACGAGCAGTTCTTC. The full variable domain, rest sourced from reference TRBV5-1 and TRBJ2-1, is KAGVTQTPRYLIKTRGQQVTLSCSPISGHRSVSWYQQTPGQGLQFLFEYFSETQRNKGNFPGRFSGRQFSNSRSEMNVSTLELGDSALYLCASSSDTAYYEQFFGPGTRLTVL.

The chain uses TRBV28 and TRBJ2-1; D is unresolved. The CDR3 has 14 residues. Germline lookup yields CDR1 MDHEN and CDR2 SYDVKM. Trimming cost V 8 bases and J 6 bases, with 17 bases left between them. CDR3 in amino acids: CASYPPNLGNEQFF. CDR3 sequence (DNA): TGTGCCAGCTACCCCCCAAATCTGGGCAATGAGCAGTTCTTC.

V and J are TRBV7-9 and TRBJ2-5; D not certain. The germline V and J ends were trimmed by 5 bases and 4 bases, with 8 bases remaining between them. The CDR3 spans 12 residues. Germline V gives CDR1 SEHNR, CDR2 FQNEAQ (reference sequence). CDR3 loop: CASSGIGETQYF. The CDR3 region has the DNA TGTGCCAGCAGCGGGATCGGAGAGACCCAGTACTTC. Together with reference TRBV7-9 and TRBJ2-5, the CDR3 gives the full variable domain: DTGVSQNPRHKITKRGQNVTFRCDPISEHNRLYWYRQTLGQGPEFLTYFQNEAQLEKSRLLSDRFSAERPKGSFSTLEIQRTEQGDSAMYLCASSGIGETQYFGPGTRLLVL.

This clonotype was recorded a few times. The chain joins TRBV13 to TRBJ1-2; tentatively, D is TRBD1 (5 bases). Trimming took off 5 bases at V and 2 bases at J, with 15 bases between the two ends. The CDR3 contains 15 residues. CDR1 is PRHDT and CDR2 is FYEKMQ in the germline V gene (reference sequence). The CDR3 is CASSPTRRDNYGYTF. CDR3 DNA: TGTGCCAGCAGCCCGACCCGAAGGGACAACTATGGCTACACCTTC.

The CDR3 reads CTSSFASGGNEQFF. Written as DNA, the CDR3 is TGTACCAGCAGCTTCGCTAGCGGAGGGAATGAGCAGTTCTTC. V gene TRBV7-2 combines with J gene TRBJ2-1; TRBD2 agrees at 7 bases. The CDR3 runs to 14 residues. Trimming took 3 bases from V and 7 from J; bases not matched to a gene: 6. CDR1 is SGHTA, CDR2 FQGNSA, per germline.

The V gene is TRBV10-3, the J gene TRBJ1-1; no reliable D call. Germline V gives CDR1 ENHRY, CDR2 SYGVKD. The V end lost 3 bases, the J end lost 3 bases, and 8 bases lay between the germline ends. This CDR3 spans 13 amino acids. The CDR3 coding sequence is TGTGCCATCAGTGAAAACAGAGACACTGAAGCTTTCTTT. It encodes CAISENRDTEAFF.

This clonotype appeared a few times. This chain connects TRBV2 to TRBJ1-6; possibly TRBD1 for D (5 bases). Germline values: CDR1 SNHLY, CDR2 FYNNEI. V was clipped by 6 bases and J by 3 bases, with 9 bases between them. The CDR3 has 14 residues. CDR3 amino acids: CASRRDGYNSPLHF. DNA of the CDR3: TGTGCCAGCAGAAGGGACGGCTATAATTCACCCCTCCACTTT.

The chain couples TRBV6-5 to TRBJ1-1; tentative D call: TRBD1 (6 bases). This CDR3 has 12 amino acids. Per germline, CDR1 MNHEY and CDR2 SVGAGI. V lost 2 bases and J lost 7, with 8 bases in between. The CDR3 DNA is TGTGCCAGCAGTTACGAAGGGGGTGAAGCTTTCTTT. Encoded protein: CASSYEGGEAFF.

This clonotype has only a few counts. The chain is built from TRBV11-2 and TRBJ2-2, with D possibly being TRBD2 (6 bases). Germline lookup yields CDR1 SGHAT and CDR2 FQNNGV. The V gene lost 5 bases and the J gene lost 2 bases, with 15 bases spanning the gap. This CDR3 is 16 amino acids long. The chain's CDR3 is CASSRRFGGNTGELFF. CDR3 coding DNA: TGTGCCAGCAGCCGCCGTTTCGGGGGAAACACCGGGGAGCTGTTTTTT. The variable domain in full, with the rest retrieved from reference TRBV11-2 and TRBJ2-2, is EAGVAQSPRYKIIEKRQSVAFWCNPISGHATLYWYQQILGQGPKLLIQFQNNGVVDDSQLPKDRFSAERLKGVDSTLKIQPAKLEDSAVYLCASSRRFGGNTGELFFGEGSRLTVL.

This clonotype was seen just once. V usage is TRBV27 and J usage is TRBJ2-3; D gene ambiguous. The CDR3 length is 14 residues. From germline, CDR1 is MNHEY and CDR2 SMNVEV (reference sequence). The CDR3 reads CATKQTPPADTQYF. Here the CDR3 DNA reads TGTGCTACCAAGCAAACGCCCCCAGCGGATACGCAGTATTTT.

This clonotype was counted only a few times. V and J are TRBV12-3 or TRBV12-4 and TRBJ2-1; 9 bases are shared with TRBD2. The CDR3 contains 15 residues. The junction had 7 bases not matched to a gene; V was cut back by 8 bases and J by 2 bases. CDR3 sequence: CASGNSGSTYNEQFF. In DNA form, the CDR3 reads TGTGCCAGCGGAAATAGCGGGAGTACCTACAATGAGCAGTTCTTC.

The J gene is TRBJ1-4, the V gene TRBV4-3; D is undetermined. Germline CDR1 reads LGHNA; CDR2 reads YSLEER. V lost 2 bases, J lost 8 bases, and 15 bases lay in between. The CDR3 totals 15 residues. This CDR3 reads CASSQQGSRGEKLFF. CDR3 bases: TGCGCCAGCAGCCAACAAGGGAGTCGAGGCGAAAAACTGTTTTTT.

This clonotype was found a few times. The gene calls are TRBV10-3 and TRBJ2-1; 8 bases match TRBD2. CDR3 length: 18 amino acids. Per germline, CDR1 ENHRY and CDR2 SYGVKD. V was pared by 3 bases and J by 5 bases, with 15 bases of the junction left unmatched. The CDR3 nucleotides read TGTGCCATCAGTGACCCTTGGGGCGGAGGACTAGCTGACAATGAGCAGTTCTTC. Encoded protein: CAISDPWGGGLADNEQFF.

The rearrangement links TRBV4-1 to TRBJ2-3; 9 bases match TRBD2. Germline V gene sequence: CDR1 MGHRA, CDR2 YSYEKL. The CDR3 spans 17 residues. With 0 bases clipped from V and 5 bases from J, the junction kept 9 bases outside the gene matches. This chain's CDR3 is CASSQDWGGGAGDTQYF. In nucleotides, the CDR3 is TGCGCCAGCAGCCAAGATTGGGGCGGGGGGGCTGGAGATACGCAGTATTTT.

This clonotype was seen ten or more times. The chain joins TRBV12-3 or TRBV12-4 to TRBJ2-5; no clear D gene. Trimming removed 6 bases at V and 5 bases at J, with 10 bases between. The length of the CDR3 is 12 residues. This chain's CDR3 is CASSENTETQYF. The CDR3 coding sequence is TGTGCCAGCAGCGAAAACACGGAGACCCAGTACTTC.

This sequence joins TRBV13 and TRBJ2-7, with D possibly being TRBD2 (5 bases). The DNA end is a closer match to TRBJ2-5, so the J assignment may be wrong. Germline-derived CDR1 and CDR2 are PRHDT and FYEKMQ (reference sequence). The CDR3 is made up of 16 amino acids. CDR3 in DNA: TGTGCCAGCAGCCGACCTGGGTTACGGGGAGAAGAGACCCAGTACTTC. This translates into CASSRPGLRGEETQYF.

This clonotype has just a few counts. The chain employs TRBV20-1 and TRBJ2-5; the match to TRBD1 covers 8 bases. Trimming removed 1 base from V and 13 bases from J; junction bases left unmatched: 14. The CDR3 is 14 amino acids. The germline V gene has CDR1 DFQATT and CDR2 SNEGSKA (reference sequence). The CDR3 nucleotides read TGCAGTGCTAGAGTTAGGGACAGGAATTTGGGGGTGTACTTC. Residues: CSARVRDRNLGVYF.

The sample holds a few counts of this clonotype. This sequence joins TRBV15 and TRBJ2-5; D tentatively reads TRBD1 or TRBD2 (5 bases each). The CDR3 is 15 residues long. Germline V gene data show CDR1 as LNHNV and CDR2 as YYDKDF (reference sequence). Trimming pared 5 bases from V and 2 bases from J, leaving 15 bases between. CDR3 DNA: TGTGCCACCAGCCCTGGAGTGGGACCGCAAGAGACCCAGTACTTC. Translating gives CATSPGVGPQETQYF.

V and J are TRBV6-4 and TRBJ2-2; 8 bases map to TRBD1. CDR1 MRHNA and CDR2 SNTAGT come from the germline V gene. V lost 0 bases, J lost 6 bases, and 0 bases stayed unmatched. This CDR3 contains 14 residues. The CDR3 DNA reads TGTGCCAGCAGTGACTCGACAGGGGCCGGGGAGCTGTTTTTT. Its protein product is CASSDSTGAGELFF.

The chain's CDR3 is CASSPGVLGLTYEQYF. DNA for the CDR3: TGTGCCAGCAGCCCCGGCGTGTTAGGCTTAACCTACGAGCAGTACTTC. This chain links TRBV7-6 with TRBJ2-7; D gene unclear. CDR3 size: 16 residues. Germline-derived CDR1 and CDR2 are SGHVS and FNYEAQ. V gave up 5 bases and J gave up 2 bases, with 19 bases separating them.

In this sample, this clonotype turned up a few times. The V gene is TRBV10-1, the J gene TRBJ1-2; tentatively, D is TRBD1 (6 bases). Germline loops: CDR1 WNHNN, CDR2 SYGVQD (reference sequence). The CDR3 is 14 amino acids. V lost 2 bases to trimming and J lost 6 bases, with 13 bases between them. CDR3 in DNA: TGCGCCAGCAGTGAGAACAGGGCCTTGAATGGCTACACCTTC. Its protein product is CASSENRALNGYTF.